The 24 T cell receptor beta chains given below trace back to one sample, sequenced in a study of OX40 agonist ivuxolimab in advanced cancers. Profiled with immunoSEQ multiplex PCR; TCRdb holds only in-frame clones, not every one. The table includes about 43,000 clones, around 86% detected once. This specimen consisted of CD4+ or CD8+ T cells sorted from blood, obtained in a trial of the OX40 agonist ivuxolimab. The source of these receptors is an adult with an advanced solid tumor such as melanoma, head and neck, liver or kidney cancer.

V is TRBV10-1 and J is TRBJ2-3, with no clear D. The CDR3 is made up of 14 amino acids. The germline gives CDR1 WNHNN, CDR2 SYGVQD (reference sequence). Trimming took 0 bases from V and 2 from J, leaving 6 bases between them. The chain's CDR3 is CASSESHITDTQYF. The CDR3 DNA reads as TGCGCCAGCAGTGAGTCTCACATCACAGATACGCAGTATTTT.

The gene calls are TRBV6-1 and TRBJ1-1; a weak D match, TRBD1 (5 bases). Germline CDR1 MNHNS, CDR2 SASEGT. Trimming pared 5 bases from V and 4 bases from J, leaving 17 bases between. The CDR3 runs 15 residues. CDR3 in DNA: TGTGCCAGCAGTTCTCCCGGGAGGGGCTCCACTGAAGCTTTCTTT. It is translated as CASSSPGRGSTEAFF.

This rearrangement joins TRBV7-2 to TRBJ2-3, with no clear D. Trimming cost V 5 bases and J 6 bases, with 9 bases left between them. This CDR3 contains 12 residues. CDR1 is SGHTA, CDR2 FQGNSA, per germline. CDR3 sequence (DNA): TGTGCCAGCAGCCCCGACCGGGATACGCAGTATTTT. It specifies CASSPDRDTQYF.

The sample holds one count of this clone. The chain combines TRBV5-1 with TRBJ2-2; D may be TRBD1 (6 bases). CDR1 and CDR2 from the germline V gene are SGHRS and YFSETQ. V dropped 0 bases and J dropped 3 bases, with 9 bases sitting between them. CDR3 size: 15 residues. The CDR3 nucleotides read TGCGCCAGCAGCTTGGGGACAGTTGACACCGGGGAGCTGTTTTTT. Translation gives CASSLGTVDTGELFF.

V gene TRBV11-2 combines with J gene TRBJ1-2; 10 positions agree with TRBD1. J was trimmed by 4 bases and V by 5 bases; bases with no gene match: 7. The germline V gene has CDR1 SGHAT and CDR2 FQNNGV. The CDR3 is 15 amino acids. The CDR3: CASSGDRGGSYGYTF. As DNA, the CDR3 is TGTGCCAGCAGCGGGGACAGGGGAGGCAGCTATGGCTACACCTTC.

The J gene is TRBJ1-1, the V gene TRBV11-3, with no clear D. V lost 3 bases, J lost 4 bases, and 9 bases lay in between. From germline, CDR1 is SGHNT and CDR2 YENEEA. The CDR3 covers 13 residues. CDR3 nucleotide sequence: TGTGCCAGCAGCTTGAACAGCTTCACTGAAGCTTTCTTT. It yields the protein CASSLNSFTEAFF.

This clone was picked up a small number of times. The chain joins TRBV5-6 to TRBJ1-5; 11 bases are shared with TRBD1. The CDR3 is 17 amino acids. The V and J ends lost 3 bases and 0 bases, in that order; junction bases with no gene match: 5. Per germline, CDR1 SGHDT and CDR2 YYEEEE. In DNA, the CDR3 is TGTGCCAGCAGCTCCGGGACAGGGGGATTTAGCAATCAGCCCCAGCATTTT. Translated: CASSSGTGGFSNQPQHF. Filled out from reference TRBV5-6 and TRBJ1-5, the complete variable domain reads DAGVTQSPTHLIKTRGQQVTLRCSPKSGHDTVSWYQQALGQGPQFIFQYYEEEERQRGNFPDRFSGHQFPNYSSELNVNALLLGDSALYLCASSSGTGGFSNQPQHFGDGTRLSIL.

DNA for the CDR3: TGTGCCAGCAGGGACGGGACTAGCGGGGGGGAGACCCAGTACTTC. Its protein product is CASRDGTSGGETQYF. The chain couples TRBV27 to TRBJ2-5; 15 positions match TRBD2. Germline V CDR1 and CDR2: MNHEY, SMNVEV (reference sequence). The CDR3 is made up of 15 amino acids. V lost 6 bases and J lost 5; bases outside the gene matches: 4.

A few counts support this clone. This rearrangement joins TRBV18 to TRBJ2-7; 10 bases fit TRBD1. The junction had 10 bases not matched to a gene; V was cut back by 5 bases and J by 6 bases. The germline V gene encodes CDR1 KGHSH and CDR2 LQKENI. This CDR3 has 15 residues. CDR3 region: CASSNLDRGTPEQYF. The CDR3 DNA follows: TGTGCCAGCTCAAACCTGGACAGGGGGACTCCCGAGCAGTACTTC.

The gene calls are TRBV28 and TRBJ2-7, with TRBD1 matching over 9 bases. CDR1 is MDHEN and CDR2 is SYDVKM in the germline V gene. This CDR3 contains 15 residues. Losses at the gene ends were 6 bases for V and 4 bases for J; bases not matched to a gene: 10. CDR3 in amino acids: CASSPRGTGSYEQYF. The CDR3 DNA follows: TGTGCCAGCAGCCCCAGGGGGACAGGGTCTTACGAGCAGTACTTC.

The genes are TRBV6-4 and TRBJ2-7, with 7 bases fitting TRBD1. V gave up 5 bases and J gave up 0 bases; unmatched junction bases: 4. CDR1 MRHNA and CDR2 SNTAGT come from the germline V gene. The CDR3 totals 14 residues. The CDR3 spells CASSRDRASYEQYF. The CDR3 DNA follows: TGTGCCAGCAGTCGTGACAGGGCCTCCTACGAGCAGTACTTC.

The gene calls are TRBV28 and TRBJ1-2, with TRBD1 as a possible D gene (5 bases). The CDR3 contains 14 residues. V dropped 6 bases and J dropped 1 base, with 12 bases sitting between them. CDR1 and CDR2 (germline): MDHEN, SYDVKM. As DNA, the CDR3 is TGTGCCAGCAGGGGGTTGGGACGTAACTATGGCTACACCTTC. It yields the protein CASRGLGRNYGYTF.

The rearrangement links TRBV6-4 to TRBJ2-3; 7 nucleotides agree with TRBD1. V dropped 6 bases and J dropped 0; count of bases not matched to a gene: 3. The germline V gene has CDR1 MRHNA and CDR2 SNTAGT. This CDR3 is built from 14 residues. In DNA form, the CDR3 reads TGTGCCAGCAGCTGGGACAGAAGCACAGATACGCAGTATTTT. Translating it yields CASSWDRSTDTQYF.

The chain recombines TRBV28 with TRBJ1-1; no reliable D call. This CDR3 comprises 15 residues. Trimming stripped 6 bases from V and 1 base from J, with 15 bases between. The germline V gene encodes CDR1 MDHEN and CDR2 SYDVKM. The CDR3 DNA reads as TGTGCCAGCAGCTCGCCCCGGTCGTCGAACACTGAAGCTTTCTTT. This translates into CASSSPRSSNTEAFF.

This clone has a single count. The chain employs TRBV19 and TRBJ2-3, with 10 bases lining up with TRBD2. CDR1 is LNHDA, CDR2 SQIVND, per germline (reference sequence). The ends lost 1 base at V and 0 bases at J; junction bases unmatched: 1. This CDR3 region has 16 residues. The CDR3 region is CASSIASGRSTDTQYF. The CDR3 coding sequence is TGTGCCAGTAGTATAGCTAGCGGGAGAAGCACAGATACGCAGTATTTT.

The CDR3 nucleotides are TGTGCCAGCAGGACGACTGGGGGGGCCAACGTCCTGACTTTC. Translated, it gives CASRTTGGANVLTF. V and J are TRBV6-1 and TRBJ2-6; D gene uncertain. The CDR3 spans 14 residues. CDR1 and CDR2 from the germline V gene are MNHNS and SASEGT. Trimming stripped 6 bases from V and 4 bases from J, with 10 bases between.

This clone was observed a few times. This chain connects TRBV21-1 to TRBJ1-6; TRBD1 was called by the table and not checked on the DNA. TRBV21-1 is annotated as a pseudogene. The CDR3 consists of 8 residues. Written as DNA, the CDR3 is TGTGCCAGCAGCAACCCCATTTTT. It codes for CASSNPIF.

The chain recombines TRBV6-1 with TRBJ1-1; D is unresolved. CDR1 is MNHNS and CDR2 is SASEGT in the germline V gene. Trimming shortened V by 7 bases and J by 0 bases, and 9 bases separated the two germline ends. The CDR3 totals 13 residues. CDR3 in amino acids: CASTTGMNTEAFF. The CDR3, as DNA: TGTGCCAGCACCACGGGGATGAACACTGAAGCTTTCTTT.

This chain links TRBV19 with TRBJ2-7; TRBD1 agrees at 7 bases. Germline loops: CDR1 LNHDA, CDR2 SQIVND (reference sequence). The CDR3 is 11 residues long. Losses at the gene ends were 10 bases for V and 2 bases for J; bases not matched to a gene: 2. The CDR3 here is CATGQAYEQYF. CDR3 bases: TGTGCCACAGGACAGGCCTACGAGCAGTACTTC.

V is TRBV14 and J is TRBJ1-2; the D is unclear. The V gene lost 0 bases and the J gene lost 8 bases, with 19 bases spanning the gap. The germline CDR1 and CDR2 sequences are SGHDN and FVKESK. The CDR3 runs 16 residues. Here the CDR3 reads CASSQEGGFGSGGYTF. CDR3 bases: TGTGCCAGCAGCCAAGAAGGAGGCTTCGGGTCGGGGGGCTACACCTTC.

Here the CDR3 reads CASSESLLAGVNSYEQYF. CDR3 sequence (DNA): TGCGCCAGCAGTGAGTCCCTCCTAGCGGGGGTAAATTCCTACGAGCAGTACTTC. This sequence joins TRBV10-1 and TRBJ2-7; 10 bases map to TRBD2. With V trimmed by 0 bases and J by 1 base, 9 bases remained unmatched. Per the germline V gene, CDR1 is WNHNN and CDR2 is SYGVQD (reference sequence). The CDR3 totals 18 residues.

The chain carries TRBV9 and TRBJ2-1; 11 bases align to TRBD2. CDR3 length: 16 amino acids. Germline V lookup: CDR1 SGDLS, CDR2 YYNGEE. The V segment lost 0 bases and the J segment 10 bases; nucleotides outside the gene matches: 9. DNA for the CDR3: TGTGCCAGCAGCGTAGGTATAGCGGGGGGGCACGGGGAGCAGTTCTTC. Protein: CASSVGIAGGHGEQFF.

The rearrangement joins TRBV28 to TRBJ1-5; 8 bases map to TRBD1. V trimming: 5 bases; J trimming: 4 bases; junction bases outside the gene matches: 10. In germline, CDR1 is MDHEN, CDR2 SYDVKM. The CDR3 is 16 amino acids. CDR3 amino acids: CASSETSGGENQPQHF. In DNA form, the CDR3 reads TGTGCCAGCAGTGAAACCTCAGGGGGCGAAAATCAGCCCCAGCATTTT.

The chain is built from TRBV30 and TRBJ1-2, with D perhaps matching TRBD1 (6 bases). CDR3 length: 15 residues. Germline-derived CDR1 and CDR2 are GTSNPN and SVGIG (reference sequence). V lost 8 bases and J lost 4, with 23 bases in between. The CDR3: CARGNPQGLSYGYTF. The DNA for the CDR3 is TGTGCCCGTGGTAACCCCCAGGGGTTGAGCTATGGCTACACCTTC.